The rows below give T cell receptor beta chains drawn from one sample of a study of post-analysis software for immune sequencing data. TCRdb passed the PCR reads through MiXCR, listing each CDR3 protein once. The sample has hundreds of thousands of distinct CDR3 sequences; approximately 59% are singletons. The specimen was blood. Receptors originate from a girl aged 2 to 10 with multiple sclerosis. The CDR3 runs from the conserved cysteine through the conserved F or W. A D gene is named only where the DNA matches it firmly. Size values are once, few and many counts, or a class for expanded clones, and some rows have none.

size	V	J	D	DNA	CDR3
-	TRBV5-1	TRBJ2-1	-	TGCGCCAGCAGCCCGGGGGGACACGGGGGACCCGTCAACAATGAGCAGTTCTTC	CASSPGGHGGPVNNEQFF
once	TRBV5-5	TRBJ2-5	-	TGTGCCAGCAGCGGATTTTCGAGTCTAGGGACCCAGTACTTC	CASSGFSSLGTQYF
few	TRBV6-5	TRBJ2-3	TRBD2	TGTGCCAGCAGGACACTAGCGGGCTTCACAGATACGCAGTATTTT	CASRTLAGFTDTQYF
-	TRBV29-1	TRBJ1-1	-	TGCAGCGTTGCCCCGACAGTGGCCACTGAAGCTTTCTTT	CSVAPTVATEAFF
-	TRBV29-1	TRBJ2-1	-	TGCAGCGTGGAGGGCGATGAGCAGTTCTTC	CSVEGDEQFF
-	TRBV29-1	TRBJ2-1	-	TGCAGCGTCGAATTGGGGAATGAGCAGTTCTTC	CSVELGNEQFF
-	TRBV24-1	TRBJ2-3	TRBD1	TGTGCCACCAGTGATCCGACAGGGGGTATGAGCACAGATACGCAGTATTTT	CATSDPTGGMSTDTQYF
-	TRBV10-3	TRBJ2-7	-	TGTGCCATCAGTGACCCGAGCGGTCACTACGAGCAGTACTTC	CAISDPSGHYEQYF
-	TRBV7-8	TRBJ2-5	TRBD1	TGTGCCAGCAGCATCATCCCGGGACAGGAGGAGACCCAGTACTTC	CASSIIPGQEETQYF
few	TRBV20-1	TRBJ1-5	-	TGCAGTGCCCTCTCTGGCGGTTACTCAACCAATCAGCCCCAGCATTTT	CSALSGGYSTNQPQHF
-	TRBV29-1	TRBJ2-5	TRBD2	TGCAGCGTTCCACGGCTAGCGGGAGTCATACAAGAGACCCAGTACTTC	CSVPRLAGVIQETQYF
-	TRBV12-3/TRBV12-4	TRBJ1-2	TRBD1	TGTGCCAGCACCGCAAGACAGGGCACAAACTATGGCTACACCTTC	CASTARQGTNYGYTF
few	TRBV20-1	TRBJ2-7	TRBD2	TGCAGTGCTACCCTAGCGGGAGGCCCCTACGAGCAGTACTTC	CSATLAGGPYEQYF
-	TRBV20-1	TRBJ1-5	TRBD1	TGCAGTGCTGAAGACAGGGGAAATCAGCCCCAGCATTTT	CSAEDRGNQPQHF
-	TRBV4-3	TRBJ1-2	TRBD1	TGCGCCAGCAGCCGCAAACAGGGGGCCGCTGGCTACACCTTC	CASSRKQGAAGYTF
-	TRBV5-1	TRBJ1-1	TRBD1	TGCGCCAGCAGCTATCAGGGGGCGCACGGGGATGAAGCTTTCTTT	CASSYQGAHGDEAFF
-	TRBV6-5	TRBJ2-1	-	TGTGCCAGCAGTTACGACCGGTACAATGAGCAGTTCTTC	CASSYDRYNEQFF
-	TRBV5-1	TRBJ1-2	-	TGCGCCAGCAGCGCCGATAACTATGGCTACACCTTC	CASSADNYGYTF
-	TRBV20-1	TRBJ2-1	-	TGCAGTGCTAGAAGAACAGCGAGTACCTACAATGAGCAGTTCTTC	CSARRTASTYNEQFF
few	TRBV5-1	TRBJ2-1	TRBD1	TGCGCCAGCAGCTTGCAACAGGGGAGAAATGAGCAGTTCTTC	CASSLQQGRNEQFF
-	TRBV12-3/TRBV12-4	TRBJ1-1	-	TGTGCCAGCAGTTTGGGACTGGGGGACACTGAAGCTTTCTTT	CASSLGLGDTEAFF
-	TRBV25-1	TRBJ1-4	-	TGTGCCAGCAGTGATGGGGGGGATGAAAAACTGTTTTTT	CASSDGGDEKLFF
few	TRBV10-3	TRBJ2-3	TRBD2	TGTGCCATCAGTGATAGGACTAGCGGGAGCGATACGCAGTATTTT	CAISDRTSGSDTQYF
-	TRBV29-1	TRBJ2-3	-	TGCAGCGTTGAAGTAGGGGGTATGGGCACAGATACGCAGTATTTT	CSVEVGGMGTDTQYF
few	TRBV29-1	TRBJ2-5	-	TGCAGCGTTGAACTCAGGGATGAGCAGTACTTC	CSVELRDEQYF
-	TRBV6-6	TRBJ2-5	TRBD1	TGTGCCAGCACCTCATCCCTGACAGGGAACTCGGAGACCCAGTACTTC	CASTSSLTGNSETQYF
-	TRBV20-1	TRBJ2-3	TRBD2	TGCAGTGCCTCCGGACTAGCGGTCACAGATACGCAGTATTTT	CSASGLAVTDTQYF
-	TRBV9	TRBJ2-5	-	TGTGCCAGCAGCGTGGAACCGGGACCCAACTACAATGAGCAGTACTTC	CASSVEPGPNYNEQYF
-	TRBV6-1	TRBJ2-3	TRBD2	TGTGCCAGCAGTGACTTAGCGGGAGACAAAGATACGCAGTATTTT	CASSDLAGDKDTQYF
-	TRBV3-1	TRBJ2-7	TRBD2	TGTGCCAGCAGCTCCCGGACTAGCGGGAGGGCCCACGAGCAGTACTTC	CASSSRTSGRAHEQYF
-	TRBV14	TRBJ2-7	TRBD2	TGTGCCAGCAGCGCGCTAGCGGGAAAAGTTGGCGAGCAGTACTTC	CASSALAGKVGEQYF
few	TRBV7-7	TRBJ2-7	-	TGTGCTAGCAGCTTAGACCTCAGAGTTTTCGGCCCCGAGCAGTACTTC	CASSLDLRVFGPEQYF
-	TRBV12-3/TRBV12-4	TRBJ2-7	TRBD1	TGTGCCAGCAGTTTTGAGGGGGCGGAGCACGAGCAGTACTTC	CASSFEGAEHEQYF
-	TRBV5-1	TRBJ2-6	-	TGCGCCAGCAGATCAGCCGGGACGGGACTCTCTGGGGCCAACGTCCTGACTTTC	CASRSAGTGLSGANVLTF
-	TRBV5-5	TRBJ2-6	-	TGTGCCAGCAGCTTGGAAGCCTCTGGGGCCAACGTCCTGACTTTC	CASSLEASGANVLTF
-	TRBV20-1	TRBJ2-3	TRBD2	TGCAGTGCTAGAGATAGCGGGGGGCCCCTAGATACGCAGTATTTT	CSARDSGGPLDTQYF
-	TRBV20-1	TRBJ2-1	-	TGCAGTGCTTTTAAAAAACGTCTTGGATTAGCGGCTTCCTACAATGAGCAGTTCTTC	CSAFKKRLGLAASYNEQFF
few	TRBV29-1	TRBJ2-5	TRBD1	TGCAGCGTCCGGGGACAGGGGGGGGAGACCCAGTACTTC	CSVRGQGGETQYF
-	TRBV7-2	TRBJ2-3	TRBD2	TGTGCCAGCAGCTTAGTGCCTACTAGCGGGGGTACAGATACGCAGTATTTT	CASSLVPTSGGTDTQYF
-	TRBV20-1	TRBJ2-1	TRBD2	TGCAGTGCCCTGGGACTACCCTCCGGCAATGAGCAGTTCTTC	CSALGLPSGNEQFF
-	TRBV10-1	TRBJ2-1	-	TGCGCCAGCAGTGAAGGGTGGAATGAGCAGTTCTTC	CASSEGWNEQFF
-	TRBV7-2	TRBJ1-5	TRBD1	TGTGCCAGCAGCTTAGCGACAGGGGGCACTCAGCCCCAGCATTTT	CASSLATGGTQPQHF
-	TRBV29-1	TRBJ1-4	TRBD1	TGCAGCGCCTTACAGGGGGGTGAAAAACTGTTTTTT	CSALQGGEKLFF
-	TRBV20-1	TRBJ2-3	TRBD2	TGCAGTGCTAGAGCTAGCGGGAGCACAGATACGCAGTATTTT	CSARASGSTDTQYF
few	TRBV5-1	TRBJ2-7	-	TGCGCCAGCAGCTTGTTGCCCGGCGAGGGATTCTACGAGCAGTACTTC	CASSLLPGEGFYEQYF